The 27 T cell receptor beta chains presented below share a single source sample, sequenced in a study of T-cell reconstitution after alpha-beta-depleted transplantation in children. Unique molecular identifiers were built into the TCRbeta library. TCRdb recomputed calls from the PCR reads with MiXCR, one row per CDR3 protein. The sample carries some 200,000 distinct CDR3 sequences, about 14% recorded once. The sequenced sample was PBMCs from the stem cell graft donor, obtained from the stem cell graft. All receptors derive from a human donor who donated a stem cell graft to a child with acute lymphoblastic leukemia.

In its sample, this clonotype was seen many times. The rearrangement joins TRBV5-1 to TRBJ2-3, with 8 positions matching TRBD2. J gave up 2 bases and V 2 bases, and 4 bases lay outside the gene matches. CDR1 is SGHRS and CDR2 is YFSETQ in the germline V gene. The CDR3 totals 15 residues. DNA for the CDR3: TGCGCCAGCAGCTTCAGCGGGGGACCCACAGATACGCAGTATTTT. It specifies CASSFSGGPTDTQYF.

This chain connects TRBV20-1 to TRBJ1-3; no firm D call. CDR1 DFQATT and CDR2 SNEGSKA come from the germline V gene (reference sequence). This CDR3 is 15 amino acids long. Trimming cost V 0 bases and J 0 bases, with 9 bases left between them. The CDR3 DNA sequence: TGCAGTGCTAGAGATCACCCCAGCTCTGGAAACACCATATATTTT. Its translation: CSARDHPSSGNTIYF.

This clonotype was counted ten times or more. The chain employs TRBV11-1 and TRBJ1-1; no clear D. The V gene lost 4 bases and the J gene lost 3 bases, with 18 bases spanning the gap. Germline assignment: CDR1 SGHAT and CDR2 FQDESV (reference sequence). The length of the CDR3 is 16 residues. Here the CDR3 reads CASSSRPKFIHTEAFF. The CDR3 DNA reads as TGTGCCAGCAGCTCCAGACCGAAGTTCATCCACACTGAAGCTTTCTTT.

For this clonotype: This may be a read error: a much more frequent sequence differs by one nucleotide. The chain links TRBV5-1 to TRBJ2-3, with 7 bases aligning to TRBD2. CDR3 length: 16 residues. The V gene end was trimmed by 4 bases and the J gene end by 1 base; junction bases not matched to a gene: 9. Germline-derived CDR1 and CDR2 are SGHRS and YFSETQ. The DNA for the CDR3 is TGCGCCAGCAGCAGTCAGCGGGATTGGCGCACAGATACGCAGTATTTT. Residues: CASSSQRDWRTDTQYF.

In regard to this clonotype: This may be a read error, as it is one base from a much larger clone. The rearrangement links TRBV11-3 to TRBJ2-1; 7 bases agree with TRBD2. This CDR3 has 15 residues. Germline assignment: CDR1 SGHNT and CDR2 YENEEA. The CDR3 protein is CASSLSAGVSNKQFF. In nucleotides, the CDR3 is TGTGCCAGCAGCTTATCTGCGGGAGTATCCAATAAGCAGTTCTTC.

This clonotype was observed a handful of times. The chain combines TRBV11-3 with TRBJ2-3; D may be TRBD1 or TRBD2 (6 bases each). This CDR3 has 21 residues. The V gene lost 5 bases and the J gene lost 8 bases, with 38 bases spanning the gap. The germline gives CDR1 SGHNT, CDR2 YENEEA. CDR3 sequence reads: CASSHPGQSSWPSTGAGTQYF. The CDR3 region has the DNA TGTGCCAGCAGCCATCCTGGACAGAGTTCCTGGCCTTCGACGGGAGCCGGTACGCAGTATTTT.

This clonotype was seen many times. CDR3 DNA: TGTGCCAGCAGCTTGGGGAGACTTAGCACAGATACGCAGTATTTT. The encoded protein is CASSLGRLSTDTQYF. V and J are TRBV7-2 and TRBJ2-3; D may be TRBD2 (5 bases). Germline CDR1 SGHTA, CDR2 FQGNSA. The germline V and J ends were trimmed by 3 bases and 0 bases, with 10 bases remaining between them. This CDR3 has 15 residues.

This clonotype has at least ten counts. The J gene is TRBJ2-1, the V gene TRBV11-2, with D possibly being TRBD1 or TRBD2 (5 bases each). The CDR3 contains 14 residues. Trimming shortened V by 3 bases and J by 6 bases, and 12 bases separated the two germline ends. In germline, CDR1 is SGHAT, CDR2 FQNNGV. CDR3 region: CASSLSRDVNEQFF. CDR3 DNA: TGTGCCAGCAGCTTGTCCAGGGACGTCAATGAGCAGTTCTTC.

On this clonotype itself: A clone one base away is much larger, so this may be a read error. The chain combines TRBV10-3 with TRBJ2-1; 7 nucleotides align to TRBD2. This CDR3 has 15 residues. The germline V gene has CDR1 ENHRY and CDR2 SYGVKD. V gave up 5 bases and J gave up 6 bases; unmatched junction bases: 10. CDR3 loop: CAISTTGGSVNEQFF. The CDR3 nucleotides read TGTGCCATCAGTACGACTGGCGGGAGTGTCAATGAGCAGTTCTTC.

This clonotype has at least ten counts. The rearrangement uses TRBV11-1 and TRBJ2-6, with a tentative D call TRBD2 (6 bases). Germline V gene sequence: CDR1 SGHAT, CDR2 FQDESV (reference sequence). The CDR3 totals 18 residues. The ends were cut back, 1 base at V and 2 bases at J, with 15 bases in the middle. In DNA, the CDR3 is TGTGCCAGCAGCTTAGGGGGGGAAACCCTCACTGGGGCCAACGTCCTGACTTTC. Translated, it gives CASSLGGETLTGANVLTF.

The genes are TRBV5-5 and TRBJ2-5; 8 nucleotides line up with TRBD1. The V segment lost 0 bases and the J segment 4 bases; nucleotides outside the gene matches: 14. This CDR3 contains 18 residues. The germline V gene has CDR1 SGHKS and CDR2 YYEKEE (reference sequence). CDR3 nucleotides: TGTGCCAGCAGCTTGGAAGGACAGGGCCCGAAGAAGGGAGAGACCCAGTACTTC. Encoded protein: CASSLEGQGPKKGETQYF.

There are many counts of this clonotype. The chain uses TRBV6-5 and TRBJ1-5; 8 bases map to TRBD1. The length of the CDR3 is 15 residues. CDR1 and CDR2 from the germline V gene are MNHEY and SVGAGI. V was pared by 7 bases and J by 1 base, with 6 bases of the junction left unmatched. The CDR3 DNA follows: TGTGCCAGCACCCCCGACAGGGGAAGCAATCAGCCCCAGCATTTT. It encodes CASTPDRGSNQPQHF.

This clonotype has ten or more counts. The chain recombines TRBV4-2 with TRBJ2-2, with D unresolved. CDR1 and CDR2 from the germline V gene are LGHNA and YNFKEQ. V was pared by 1 base and J by 7 bases, with 16 bases between. This CDR3 contains 16 residues. For the CDR3, the DNA is TGTGCCAGCAGCCAAGTAGCCCAAGTTGGTGGCGGGGAGCTGTTTTTT. Translation gives CASSQVAQVGGGELFF.

CDR3 sequence (DNA): TGTGCCATCAGACTAGCGCACTACAATGAGCAGTTCTTC. It translates to CAIRLAHYNEQFF. The V and J genes are TRBV10-3 and TRBJ2-1, with TRBD2 identical over 7 bases. The CDR3 loop spans 13 amino acids. Germline lookup yields CDR1 ENHRY and CDR2 SYGVKD. V gave up 6 bases and J gave up 3 bases; unmatched junction bases: 2.

This clonotype was detected ten times or more. This chain connects TRBV20-1 to TRBJ2-7; TRBD2 might be the D (5 bases). Trimming took off 4 bases at V and 1 base at J, with 14 bases between the two ends. This CDR3 has 14 residues. Germline CDR1 reads DFQATT; CDR2 reads SNEGSKA (reference sequence). CDR3 sequence: CSANKRTASYEQYF. CDR3 coding DNA: TGCAGTGCTAATAAAAGGACTGCTTCCTACGAGCAGTACTTC.

The sample holds many counts of this clonotype. The chain recombines TRBV6-1 with TRBJ2-3, with 11 positions matching TRBD2. The CDR3 length is 16 residues. V lost 10 bases and J lost 0; bases outside the gene matches: 9. Germline CDR1 MNHNS, CDR2 SASEGT. As DNA, the CDR3 is TGTGCCACCCGTCGACTAGCGGGGTCTAGCACAGATACGCAGTATTTT. Protein sequence: CATRRLAGSSTDTQYF.

This clonotype was seen many times. The chain employs TRBV7-2 and TRBJ2-7; 8 positions agree with TRBD1. V lost 1 base to trimming and J lost 3 bases; unmatched junction nucleotides: 2. CDR3 length: 14 amino acids. Germline V gene data show CDR1 as SGHTA and CDR2 as FQGNSA. The CDR3 spells CASSLVGQDYEQYF. CDR3 nucleotide sequence: TGTGCCAGCAGCTTAGTGGGACAGGACTACGAGCAGTACTTC.

This clonotype was counted ten times or more. This rearrangement joins TRBV28 to TRBJ2-4, with 10 nucleotides matching TRBD1. The CDR3 is 14 residues long. The trim removed 7 bases at V and 7 bases at J, leaving 7 bases unmatched. The germline V gene encodes CDR1 MDHEN and CDR2 SYDVKM. The CDR3 DNA is TGTGCCAGCACCGAAACGGGACAGGGGAACATTCAGTACTTC. This translates into CASTETGQGNIQYF.

This clonotype came up many times. CDR3 nucleotides: TGTGCCAGCACCTACGGGTACACTGAAGCTTTCTTT. This encodes CASTYGYTEAFF. The genes are TRBV6-2 or TRBV6-3 and TRBJ1-1; D is ambiguous. Between the trimmed V and J ends, which lost 7 bases and 3 bases, there was a span of 9 bases. CDR1 is MNHEY and CDR2 is SVGEGT in the germline V gene. There are 12 residues in the CDR3.

This clonotype was recorded only once. With a much larger clone just one base away, this may be a read error. V is TRBV12-3 or TRBV12-4 and J is TRBJ2-1; TRBD2 aligns across 8 bases. The length of the CDR3 is 19 residues. CDR3 sequence (DNA): TGTGGCAGCAGTTTAGATTTATATCGCGGGAGGCCACTTAACAATGAGCAGTTCTTC. Translation gives CGSSLDLYRGRPLNNEQFF.

This rearrangement joins TRBV19 to TRBJ2-3; unclear D gene. Trimming left V 7 bases short and J 3 bases short, with 11 bases between. There are 13 residues in the CDR3. Per germline, CDR1 LNHDA and CDR2 SQIVND (reference sequence). CDR3 region: CASKLLGTDTQYF. The DNA for the CDR3 is TGTGCCAGTAAGCTCCTCGGGACAGATACGCAGTATTTT.

This clonotype has a count of ten or more. This chain links TRBV18 with TRBJ1-2, with D possibly being TRBD1 (5 bases). This CDR3 spans 13 amino acids. From germline, CDR1 is KGHSH and CDR2 LQKENI. V gave up 4 bases and J gave up 7 bases, with 13 bases separating them. The CDR3 coding sequence is TGTGCCAGCTCACGACAGTCTCTGGGTGGCTACACCTTC. It translates to CASSRQSLGGYTF.

Comments on this clonotype: An end of the junction differs from the germline gene, which may be a read error. This chain joins TRBV6-5 and TRBJ2-7, with 8 nucleotides matching TRBD1. The length of the CDR3 is 15 residues. Germline loops: CDR1 MNHEY, CDR2 SVGAGI. The chain's CDR3 is CASSYGRQGMNERYF. Here the CDR3 DNA reads TGTGCCAGCAGTTACGGACGACAGGGGATGAACGAGCGGTACTTC.

This clonotype was seen a few times. V gene TRBV5-1 combines with J gene TRBJ2-7; 8 bases are a match to TRBD2. Germline V gene lookup returns CDR1 SGHRS and CDR2 YFSETQ. The CDR3 length is 17 residues. With 3 bases clipped from V and 5 bases from J, the junction kept 16 bases outside the gene matches. The CDR3 here is CASSYRTSQRGVHEQYF. CDR3 DNA sequence: TGCGCCAGCAGCTACCGGACTAGCCAAAGGGGAGTCCACGAGCAGTACTTC.

There are many counts of this clonotype. The gene calls are TRBV12-3 or TRBV12-4 and TRBJ2-3; TRBD2 matches at 7 bases. After removal of 6 bases from V and 0 bases from J, the junction contained 18 bases not matched to a gene. The CDR3 extends over 19 amino acids. CDR3 in amino acids: CASSDRVQSSSGSTDTQYF. CDR3 nucleotides: TGTGCCAGCAGCGACCGGGTCCAGAGTTCTAGCGGAAGCACAGATACGCAGTATTTT.

The sample holds a few counts of this clonotype. The V call is TRBV5-1, the J call TRBJ1-1; D remains ambiguous. Trimming cost V 0 bases and J 7 bases, with 16 bases left between them. Germline V gene lookup returns CDR1 SGHRS and CDR2 YFSETQ. The CDR3 sequence is 15 residues long. CDR3 protein: CASSLAGSSPLEAFF. The CDR3 region has the DNA TGCGCCAGCAGCTTGGCTGGCTCGAGTCCCCTTGAAGCTTTCTTT.

At least ten counts were recorded for this clonotype. The chain couples TRBV6-1 to TRBJ2-7, with 12 bases that match TRBD2. CDR3 length: 16 residues. J gave up 0 bases and V 5 bases, and 5 bases lay outside the gene matches. The V gene's germline CDR1 is MNHNS and CDR2 SASEGT. This chain's CDR3 is CASSPRTSGDSYEQYF. The CDR3 region has the DNA TGTGCCAGCAGTCCTAGGACTAGCGGGGACTCCTACGAGCAGTACTTC.